This T cell receptor beta chain was recovered during a study of T cell repertoires in cytomegalovirus infection. Trimming stripped 8 bases from V and 3 bases from J, with 18 bases between. The CDR3 has 14 amino acids. Germline CDR1 and CDR2: SQVTM and ANQGSEA. TCRdb recomputed calls from the reads with MiXCR, one row per CDR3 protein. Here the sample spans some 150,000 distinct CDR3 sequences, about 6.5% being singletons. Sequenced input: PBMCs. The source is a human donor in good health (CMV status not recorded). Some clones in this sample may be carry-over from other donors' samples. The chain links TRBV29-1 to TRBJ2-3; D possibly matches TRBD1 or TRBD2 (5 bases each). CDR3 DNA sequence: TGCAGCACAGTCTCCGGGACGAGAACAGATACGCAGTATTTT. Its translation is CSTVSGTRTDTQYF.